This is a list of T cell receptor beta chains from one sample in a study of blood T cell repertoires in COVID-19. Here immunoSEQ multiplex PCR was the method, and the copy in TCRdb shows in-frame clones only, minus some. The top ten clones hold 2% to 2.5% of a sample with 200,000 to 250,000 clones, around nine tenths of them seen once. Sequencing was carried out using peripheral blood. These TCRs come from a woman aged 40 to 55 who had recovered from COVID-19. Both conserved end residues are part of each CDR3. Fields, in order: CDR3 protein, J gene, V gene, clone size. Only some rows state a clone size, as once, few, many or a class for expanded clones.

cdr3_aa: CSVRTSGAYNEQFF; j_call: TRBJ2-1; v_call: TRBV29-1; clone_size: -
cdr3_aa: CASSFSSDYNSPLHF; j_call: TRBJ1-6; v_call: TRBV11-2; clone_size: -
cdr3_aa: CAWSHTGTRRGNSPLHF; j_call: TRBJ1-6; v_call: TRBV30; clone_size: -
cdr3_aa: CASSPRTGVLNTEAFF; j_call: TRBJ1-1; v_call: TRBV14; clone_size: -
cdr3_aa: CASSRGGALGGELFF; j_call: TRBJ2-2; v_call: TRBV6-6; clone_size: -
cdr3_aa: CASSLPGTAIYNEQFF; j_call: TRBJ2-1; v_call: TRBV6-2/TRBV6-3; clone_size: -
cdr3_aa: CASSLTSGRNNEQFF; j_call: TRBJ2-1; v_call: TRBV5-5; clone_size: -
cdr3_aa: CASTKRGSGNTIYF; j_call: TRBJ1-3; v_call: TRBV7-2; clone_size: -
cdr3_aa: CASSPDSIIGDYGYTF; j_call: TRBJ1-2; v_call: TRBV7-3; clone_size: once
cdr3_aa: CASRAGTGLDYGYTF; j_call: TRBJ1-2; v_call: TRBV27; clone_size: -
cdr3_aa: CASSERLGGYTEAFF; j_call: TRBJ1-1; v_call: TRBV6-1; clone_size: -
cdr3_aa: CASSQDPSPGSYEQYF; j_call: TRBJ2-7; v_call: TRBV4-3; clone_size: -
cdr3_aa: CASSFRQTGSYEQYF; j_call: TRBJ2-7; v_call: TRBV5-1; clone_size: once
cdr3_aa: CASSSTGGEGNTIYF; j_call: TRBJ1-3; v_call: TRBV7-2; clone_size: -
cdr3_aa: CASSYSLAGGPDTQYF; j_call: TRBJ2-3; v_call: TRBV6-5; clone_size: few